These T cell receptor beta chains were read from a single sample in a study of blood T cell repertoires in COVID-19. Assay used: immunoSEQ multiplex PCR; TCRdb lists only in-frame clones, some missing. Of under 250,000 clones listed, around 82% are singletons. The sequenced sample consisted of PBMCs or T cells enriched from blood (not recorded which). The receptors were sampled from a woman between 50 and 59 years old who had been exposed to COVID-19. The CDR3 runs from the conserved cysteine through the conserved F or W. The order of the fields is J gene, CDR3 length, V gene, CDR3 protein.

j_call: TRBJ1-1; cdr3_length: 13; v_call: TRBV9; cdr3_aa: CASSMRPHTEAFF
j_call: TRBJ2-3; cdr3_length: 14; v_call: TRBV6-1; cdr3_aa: CASSEQKGIDTQYF
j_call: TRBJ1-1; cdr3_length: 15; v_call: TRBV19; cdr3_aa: CASSIVGTVNTEAFF
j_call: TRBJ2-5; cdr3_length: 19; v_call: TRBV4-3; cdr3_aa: CASSQGLRTLGMAGETQYF
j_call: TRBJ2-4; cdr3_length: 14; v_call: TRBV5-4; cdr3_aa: CASSPRQGENIQYF
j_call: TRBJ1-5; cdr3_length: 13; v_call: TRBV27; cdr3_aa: CASSFQSNQPQHF
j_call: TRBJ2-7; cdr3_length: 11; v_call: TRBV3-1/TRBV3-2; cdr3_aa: CASSQVDEQYF
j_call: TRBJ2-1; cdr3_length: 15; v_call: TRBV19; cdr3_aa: CASSGGHPSYNEQFF
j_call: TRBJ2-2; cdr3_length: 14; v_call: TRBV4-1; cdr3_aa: CASTAGGRSGELFF
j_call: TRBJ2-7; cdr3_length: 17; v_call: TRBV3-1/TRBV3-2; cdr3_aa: CASSPPVERGFPLEQYF
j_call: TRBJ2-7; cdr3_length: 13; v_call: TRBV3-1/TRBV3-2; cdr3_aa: CASSQAGGIEQYF
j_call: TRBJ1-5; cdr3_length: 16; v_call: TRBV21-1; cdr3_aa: CATLSEGPERNQPQHF
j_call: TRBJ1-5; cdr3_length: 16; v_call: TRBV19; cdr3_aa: CASSIYADRSNQPQHF
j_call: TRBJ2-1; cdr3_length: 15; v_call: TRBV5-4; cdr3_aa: CASSHESVAYNEQFF